These 8 T cell receptor beta chains came from one sample sequenced in a study of CD8 T cells in Susac syndrome. It was with random hexamers that roughly 0.5 to 1 ug RNA was reverse transcribed. MiXCR, applied by TCRdb to the immunoSEQ multiplex PCR reads, yields one record per CDR3 protein. This table holds about 190,000 distinct CDR3 sequences, approximately 96% found once. The sample consisted of CD4+ T cells from PBMCs. The origin of the receptors is a human donor with Susac syndrome.

This clonotype was counted a single time. The chain recombines TRBV29-1 with TRBJ2-5; 8 positions agree with TRBD1. The CDR3 is 13 residues long. In germline, CDR1 is SQVTM, CDR2 ANQGSEA. The V and J ends lost 5 bases and 2 bases, in that order; junction bases with no gene match: 4. CDR3 protein: CSVPDRAQETQYF. Written as DNA, the CDR3 is TGCAGCGTTCCGGACAGGGCACAAGAGACCCAGTACTTC.

CDR3 loop: CASRTTGLNTGELFF. CDR3 DNA: TGTGCCAGCAGAACGACAGGGCTCAACACCGGGGAGCTGTTTTTT. V is TRBV2 and J is TRBJ2-2; 7 bases are shared with TRBD1. Germline CDR1 reads SNHLY; CDR2 reads FYNNEI. CDR3 length: 15 residues. V was clipped by 6 bases and J by 2 bases; unmatched bases: 6.

This clonotype was observed once. The V and J genes are TRBV12-3 or TRBV12-4 and TRBJ1-2, with D possibly TRBD1 on 5 matching bases. The V end lost 1 base, the J end lost 8 bases, and 11 bases lay between the germline ends. CDR3 length: 13 amino acids. The CDR3 sequence: CASSLDLDRGYTF. The CDR3 DNA is TGTGCCAGCAGTTTAGATCTCGACAGAGGCTACACCTTC.

The gene calls are TRBV5-6 and TRBJ2-2, with D perhaps assigned TRBD1 or TRBD2 (6 bases each). Trimming removed 1 base at V and 3 bases at J, with 13 bases between. The germline V gene has CDR1 SGHDT and CDR2 YYEEEE. This CDR3 contains 16 residues. CDR3 DNA sequence: TGTGCCAGCAGCTTGCCCAGGGGAGGAGACACCGGGGAGCTGTTTTTT. Its protein is CASSLPRGGDTGELFF.

The CDR3 bases are TGTGCCAGCAGTTACACTTTCAATCAGCCCCAGCATTTT. It yields the protein CASSYTFNQPQHF. The chain carries TRBV6-5 and TRBJ1-5; D is unclear. The CDR3 is 13 amino acids. V lost 2 bases and J 3 bases, leaving 5 bases between the germline ends. The germline V gene encodes CDR1 MNHEY and CDR2 SVGAGI.

This chain links TRBV29-1 with TRBJ1-2; a possible D gene is TRBD1 (5 bases). This CDR3 has 14 amino acids. Between the trimmed V and J ends, which lost 6 bases and 2 bases, there was a span of 16 bases. Per the germline V gene, CDR1 is SQVTM and CDR2 is ANQGSEA. CDR3 coding DNA: TGCAGCGTCTCACCGGGGGTCGAGAACTATGGCTACACCTTC. It translates to CSVSPGVENYGYTF.

The rearrangement joins TRBV6-5 to TRBJ2-7; no definite D call. CDR1 MNHEY and CDR2 SVGAGI come from the germline V gene. The CDR3 runs 13 residues. V was trimmed by 5 bases and J by 5 bases, leaving 13 bases between them. The CDR3 region is CASSRVLGDEQYF. The DNA for the CDR3 is TGTGCCAGCAGTCGGGTTCTTGGTGACGAGCAGTACTTC.

The gene calls are TRBV5-4 and TRBJ1-2; D is ambiguous. Germline V gene lookup returns CDR1 SGHNT and CDR2 YYREEE (reference sequence). V shed 9 bases and J shed 4 bases, with 13 bases lying between them. The CDR3 has 12 amino acids. CDR3 loop: CATPAEGYGYTF. Written as DNA, the CDR3 is TGTGCCACCCCCGCGGAGGGCTATGGCTACACCTTC.